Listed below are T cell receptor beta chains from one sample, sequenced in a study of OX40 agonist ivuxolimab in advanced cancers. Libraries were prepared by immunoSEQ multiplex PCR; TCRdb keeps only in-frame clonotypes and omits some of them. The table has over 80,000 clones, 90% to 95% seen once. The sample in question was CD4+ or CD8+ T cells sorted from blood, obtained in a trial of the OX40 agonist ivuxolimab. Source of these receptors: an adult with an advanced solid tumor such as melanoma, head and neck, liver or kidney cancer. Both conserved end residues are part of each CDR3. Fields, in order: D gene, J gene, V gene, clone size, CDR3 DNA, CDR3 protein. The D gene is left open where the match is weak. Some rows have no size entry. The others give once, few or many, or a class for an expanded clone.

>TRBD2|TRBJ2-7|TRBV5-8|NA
TGTGCCAGCAGCTTACGGACTAGCGGGAGGTACGAGCAGTACTTC
CASSLRTSGRYEQYF
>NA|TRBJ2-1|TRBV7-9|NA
TGTGCCAGCAGCTTAAACAGGGACGAGCAGTTCTTC
CASSLNRDEQFF
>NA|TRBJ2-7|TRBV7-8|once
TGTGCCAGCAGCTTTGAATCCGGCTCCTACGAGCAGTACTTC
CASSFESGSYEQYF
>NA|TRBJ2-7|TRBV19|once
TGTGCCAGTAGTATGTCGCAGCGCTACGAGCAGTACTTC
CASSMSQRYEQYF
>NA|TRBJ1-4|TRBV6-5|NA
TGTGCCAGCAGTGCCTTGTGGGGAGTAGACGAAAAACTGTTTTTT
CASSALWGVDEKLFF
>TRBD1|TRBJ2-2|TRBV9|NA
TGTGCCAGCAGCCCCTCGACAGGGGTCGGCACCGGGGAGCTGTTTTTT
CASSPSTGVGTGELFF
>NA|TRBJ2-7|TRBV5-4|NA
TGTGCCAGCAGCTTCCGGGGGGCGGCTTACGAGCAGTACTTC
CASSFRGAAYEQYF
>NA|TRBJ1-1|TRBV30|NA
TGTGCCTGGAGTGTACGGCCAGGGAAGACTGAAGCTTTCTTT
CAWSVRPGKTEAFF
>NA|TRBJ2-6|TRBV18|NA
TGTGCCAGCTTGAGCGGTAGCTCTGGGGCCAACGTCCTGACTTTC
CASLSGSSGANVLTF
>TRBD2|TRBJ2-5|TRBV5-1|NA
TGCGCCAGCAGCTTGGGTAGCGGGGGCTGGGAGACCCAGTACTTC
CASSLGSGGWETQYF
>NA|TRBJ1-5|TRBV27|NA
TGTGCCAGCAGTTTAGGTAGTTCTAGACAGCCCCAGCATTTT
CASSLGSSRQPQHF
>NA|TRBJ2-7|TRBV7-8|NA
TGTGCCAGCAGCTTATTCTCAGGCCAGGGCTCCTACGAGCAGTACTTC
CASSLFSGQGSYEQYF
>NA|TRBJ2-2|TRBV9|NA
TGTGCCAGCAGCGTAGGTCCAGGGGACACCGGGGAGCTGTTTTTT
CASSVGPGDTGELFF
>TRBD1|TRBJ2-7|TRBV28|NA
TGTGCCACCTCGACCGGACAGGGAAGCTCCTACGAGCAGTACTTC
CATSTGQGSSYEQYF
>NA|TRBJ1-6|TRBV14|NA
TGTGCCAGCAGCCAAGGTTCCCTCTATAATTCACCCCTCCACTTT
CASSQGSLYNSPLHF
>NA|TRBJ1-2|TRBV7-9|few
TGTGCCAGCAGCCCGCCGGCACGGGTTACGAATAATGGCTACACCTTC
CASSPPARVTNNGYTF
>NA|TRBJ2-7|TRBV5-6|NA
TGTGCCAGCAGCTTCGCCCTATCGACAGGTTCCTACGAGCAGTACTTC
CASSFALSTGSYEQYF
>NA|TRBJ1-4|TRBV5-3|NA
TGTGCCAGAAGCTATAATAGTGCAGGGTACGAAAAACTGTTTTTT
CARSYNSAGYEKLFF
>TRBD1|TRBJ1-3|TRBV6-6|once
TGTGCCAGCAGCACAGGGGTGGTGAGAGGAAACACCATATATTTT
CASSTGVVRGNTIYF
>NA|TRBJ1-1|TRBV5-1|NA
TGCGCCAGCAGCTTGGTATCTATAGAATTCACTGAAGCTTTCTTT
CASSLVSIEFTEAFF
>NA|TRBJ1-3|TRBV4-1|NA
TGCGCCAGCAGCCAGGAGGGAGTAAGCGCTAGTTCCAACACCATATATTTT
CASSQEGVSASSNTIYF
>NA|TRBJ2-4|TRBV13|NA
TGTGCCAGCAGCTTAGGGAGCATTCAGTACTTC
CASSLGSIQYF
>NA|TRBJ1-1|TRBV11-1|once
TGTGCCAGCAGCTTACCTATTAGAGGCAGGTCGAACACTGAAGCTTTCTTT
CASSLPIRGRSNTEAFF
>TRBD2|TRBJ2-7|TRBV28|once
TGTGCCAGCGGAGGAGAACTAGCGGGAAAGAGGGGGCAGTACTTC
CASGGELAGKRGQYF
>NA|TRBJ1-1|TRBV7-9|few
TGTGCCAGCAGCCCCGTAGGGCGGAGCACTGAAGCTTTCTTT
CASSPVGRSTEAFF
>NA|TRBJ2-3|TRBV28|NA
TGTGCCAACACAGATACGCAGTATTTT
CANTDTQYF
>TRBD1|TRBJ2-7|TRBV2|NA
TGTGCCAGCAGTGGGCAGGGGGTCGAGCAGTACTTC
CASSGQGVEQYF
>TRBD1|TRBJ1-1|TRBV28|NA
TGTGCCAGCAGTTCCCTGAGAGGGACAGGTAATGAAGCTTTCTTT
CASSSLRGTGNEAFF
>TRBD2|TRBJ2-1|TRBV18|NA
TGTGCCAGCTCACTACCGGGACTAGGATTGTTAGGTGAGCAGTTCTTC
CASSLPGLGLLGEQFF
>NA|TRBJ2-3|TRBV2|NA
TGTGCCAGCAGTAAGGTCAGAGGGACAGATACGCAGTATTTT
CASSKVRGTDTQYF
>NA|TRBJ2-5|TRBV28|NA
TGTGCCAGCAGTTTACCCGGGAGCGAGACCCAGTACTTC
CASSLPGSETQYF
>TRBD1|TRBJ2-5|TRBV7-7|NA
TGTGCCAGCAGCGTCGGAGGACAGGGGGAAGAGACCCAGTACTTC
CASSVGGQGEETQYF